This T cell receptor beta chain came from a study of OX40 agonist ivuxolimab in advanced cancers. Study at large: The study gave patients intravenous ivuxolimab at 0.01 to 10 mg/kg every 2 weeks. The mean age was around 56 years, ranging from roughly 23 to 79, with around four fifths of participants male. 30% to 40% of patients had received prior checkpoint inhibitor therapy.

The table came from immunoSEQ multiplex PCR; TCRdb's copy has only in-frame clones and leaves some out. Among around 60,000 clones, 84% were seen once, and the ten largest hold approximately 2%. The ends were cut back, 5 bases at V and 4 bases at J, with 19 bases in the middle. CDR3 size: 16 residues. Germline CDR1 and CDR2: SEHNR and FQNEAQ (reference sequence). A remark on this clone: Its antigen remains unidentified.

Study findings and constraints: Dosing at 0.1 to 3.0 mg/kg was accompanied by clonal expansion of CD4+ and CD8+ blood T cells by week 6.

The chain joins TRBV7-9 to TRBJ2-3; D call uncertain. The sequence derives from an adult with an advanced solid tumor such as melanoma, head and neck, liver or kidney cancer. Here the sequenced sample was CD4+ or CD8+ T cells sorted from blood, taken in a trial of the OX40 agonist ivuxolimab. In nucleotides, the CDR3 is TGTGCCAGCAGCCCAGGTGCGGCCTCCGAAGCAGATACGCAGTATTTT. It is translated as CASSPGAASEADTQYF.